This TCR beta chain originates from a study of blood T cell repertoires in COVID-19. The wider study: There were acute and convalescent COVID-19 samples, and they came from the United States, Italy and Spain.

Trimming cost V 5 bases and J 1 base, with 15 bases left between them. Germline V gene lookup returns CDR1 SGHNT and CDR2 YYREEE (reference sequence). The CDR3 is 15 residues long. Clones were read by immunoSEQ multiplex PCR, and TCRdb kept only the in-frame ones, dropping some. The sample records about 68,000 clones, 80% to 90% being singletons. The chain recombines TRBV5-4 with TRBJ1-1; D may be TRBD1 (5 bases). The receptor comes from a woman between 55 and 75 years old with acute or convalescent COVID-19. The sequenced sample was peripheral blood. CDR3 protein: CASSLPGGWNTEAFF. CDR3 nucleotides: TGTGCCAGCAGTCTCCCTGGGGGGTGGAACACTGAAGCTTTCTTT.